This T cell receptor beta chain stems from a study of blood T cell repertoires in COVID-19. Study overall: Sites in the United States, Italy and Spain provided acute and convalescent COVID-19 samples. In each case, the material was cDNA or gDNA derived from T cells, B-cell-depleted T cells, or PBMCs.

Germline-derived CDR1 and CDR2 are LGHNA and YNFKEQ. This CDR3 region has 16 residues. With 4 bases removed from V and 1 base from J, the gap between germline ends came to 16 bases. In the source study's methods: Estimation of nucleated cell counts relied on the amplification of reference gene primers. Clones were read by immunoSEQ multiplex PCR, and TCRdb kept only the in-frame ones, dropping some. The V and J calls and clone size were taken over from that table, and D and trimming were inferred from the DNA. The sample yields 90,000 to 100,000 clones, approximately 90% seen once. This clonotype originated in a man between 45 and 60 years old with acute or convalescent COVID-19. The V and J genes are TRBV4-2 and TRBJ1-2, with TRBD1 as a possible D gene (6 bases). Material for sequencing was peripheral blood. Written as DNA, the CDR3 is TGTGCCAGCAGCCTCGGAGGGGGGGGGATTAACTATGGCTACACCTTC. This codes for CASSLGGGGINYGYTF.